Following are 6 T cell receptor beta chains from one sample sequenced in a study of T cell changes during pregnancy in multiple sclerosis. Profiling relied on immunoSEQ multiplex PCR, and the TCRdb table lists in-frame clones only, not all of them. Counted here are under 70,000 clones, 75% to 95% occurring once; the ten biggest clones make up 1% to 1.5%. Here the sequenced sample was peripheral blood, taken after pregnancy. Source of these receptors: a female donor in good health, enrolled as a control in a pregnancy study.

V and J are TRBV6-5 and TRBJ2-7; possible D gene TRBD1, 6 bases. The V end lost 0 bases, the J end lost 2 bases, and 11 bases lay between the germline ends. Looked up from germline, CDR1 is MNHEY and CDR2 is SVGAGI. The CDR3 spans 15 residues. CDR3 loop: CASSYSIGQTYEQYF. DNA of the CDR3: TGTGCCAGCAGTTACTCGATAGGACAGACCTACGAGCAGTACTTC.

The CDR3 DNA is TGTGCCAGCAGCTCTTATAGCGGGGGGGGAGATGGTGAGCAGTTCTTC. It codes for CASSSYSGGGDGEQFF. The genes are TRBV7-9 and TRBJ2-1; the match to TRBD2 covers 11 bases. The germline V gene has CDR1 SEHNR and CDR2 FQNEAQ (reference sequence). The CDR3 is 16 residues long. The V and J ends lost 4 bases and 9 bases, in that order; junction bases with no gene match: 11. Full variable domain (missing parts from reference TRBV7-9 and TRBJ2-1): DTGVSQNPRHKITKRGQNVTFRCDPISEHNRLYWYRQTLGQGPEFLTYFQNEAQLEKSRLLSDRFSAERPKGSFSTLEIQRTEQGDSAMYLCASSSYSGGGDGEQFFGPGTRLTVL.

The chain has TRBV7-2 and TRBJ2-1, with 7 bases fitting TRBD2. The J segment lost 5 bases and the V segment lost 4 bases, leaving 5 bases of the junction unmatched. Germline loops: CDR1 SGHTA, CDR2 FQGNSA. The CDR3 sequence is 14 residues long. CDR3 bases: TGTGCCAGCAGCTCCATAGCGGGTAACAATGAGCAGTTCTTC. Translated: CASSSIAGNNEQFF.

The chain combines TRBV4-2 with TRBJ2-3, with 16 nucleotides matching TRBD2. Germline V gene lookup returns CDR1 LGHNA and CDR2 YNFKEQ. After removal of 7 bases from V and 3 bases from J, the junction contained 4 bases not matched to a gene. This CDR3 is built from 16 residues. In DNA, the CDR3 is TGTGCCAGCAAAGGGACTAGCGGGGGGGTTACAGATACGCAGTATTTT. Translated, it gives CASKGTSGGVTDTQYF.

The chain recombines TRBV4-2 with TRBJ1-2, with D possibly TRBD1 on 6 matching bases. Germline CDR1 and CDR2: LGHNA and YNFKEQ. This CDR3 is built from 17 residues. V was clipped by 5 bases and J by 8 bases, with 27 bases between them. CDR3 sequence reads: CASSEKRVPQGWVGYTF. DNA of the CDR3: TGTGCCAGCAGCGAAAAACGCGTTCCGCAGGGGTGGGTCGGCTACACCTTC.

CDR3 in DNA: TGTGCCAGCGGATCCCCCCCTCCCGGGAGCGGCTACACCTTC. Protein product: CASGSPPPGSGYTF. The V call is TRBV6-1, the J call TRBJ1-2, with unresolved D. The CDR3 length is 14 residues. Deletions cut 8 bases from V and 8 bases from J, with 21 bases between. Germline CDR1 and CDR2: MNHNS and SASEGT.